One and the same sample provided the 26 T cell receptor beta chains below, sequenced in a study of T cell responses to AZD1222 COVID-19 vaccine (dated by TCRdb to the early 2020s). The library was built by means of the immunoSEQ multiplex PCR assay. TCRdb's version of the immuneACCESS table is confined to in-frame rearrangements and falls short of the full clone set. An unresolved V gene accounts for under half of the shortfall where checked; the remainder is of unknown origin. For this sample the table gives tens of thousands of clones, of which 70% to 90% were detected only once. The ten largest clones capture more than 10% of the sample. The time point label on this specimen signifies: baseline before first vaccination. The source was peripheral blood, collected on day 0 of AZD1222 vaccination. These receptors were taken from an adult in good health.

This clone showed up just once. The chain joins TRBV27 to TRBJ1-1, with a tentative D call TRBD1 (5 bases). Germline V lookup: CDR1 MNHEY, CDR2 SMNVEV (reference sequence). There are 19 residues in the CDR3. Trimming pared 3 bases from V and 0 bases from J, leaving 23 bases between. The CDR3 spells CASSFSWRQRILMNTEAFF. The CDR3 region has the DNA TGTGCCAGCAGTTTTTCGTGGAGACAGCGCATCCTAATGAACACTGAAGCTTTCTTT.

The chain is built from TRBV6-5 and TRBJ1-1; 9 positions agree with TRBD1. This CDR3 has 15 amino acids. V trimming: 4 bases; J trimming: 4 bases; junction bases outside the gene matches: 7. Per germline, CDR1 MNHEY and CDR2 SVGAGI. Here the CDR3 DNA reads TGTGCCAGCAGTTCCCTGGACAGGGGAGGCACTGAAGCTTTCTTT. It translates to CASSSLDRGGTEAFF.

V gene TRBV5-4 combines with J gene TRBJ2-7; 7 positions agree with TRBD2. This CDR3 spans 13 amino acids. Trimming removed 4 bases from V and 1 base from J; junction bases left unmatched: 2. Germline-derived CDR1 and CDR2 are SGHNT and YYREEE (reference sequence). As DNA, the CDR3 is TGTGCCAGCAGCCCTAGCGGTTCCTACGAGCAGTACTTC. This sequence encodes CASSPSGSYEQYF.

The rearrangement uses TRBV6-2 or TRBV6-3 and TRBJ1-3; TRBD1 matches at 7 bases. The V gene end was trimmed by 5 bases and the J gene end by 0 bases; junction bases not matched to a gene: 4. This CDR3 comprises 15 residues. Looked up from germline, CDR1 is MNHEY and CDR2 is SVGEGT. CDR3: CASSIQGFSGNTIYF. CDR3 bases: TGTGCCAGCAGTATACAGGGGTTCTCTGGAAACACCATATATTTT.

This rearrangement joins TRBV7-2 to TRBJ1-4; 10 nucleotides agree with TRBD1. The CDR3 spans 14 residues. In germline, CDR1 is SGHTA, CDR2 FQGNSA. The V and J ends lost 5 bases and 6 bases, in that order; junction bases with no gene match: 3. The CDR3 coding sequence is TGTGCCAGCAGCAAGGGACAGGGGTATGAAAAACTGTTTTTT. Residues: CASSKGQGYEKLFF.

V usage is TRBV6-5 and J usage is TRBJ1-1, with a tentative D call TRBD1 (5 bases). Germline-derived CDR1 and CDR2 are MNHEY and SVGAGI. The CDR3 sequence is 12 residues long. V was clipped by 5 bases and J by 10 bases, with 14 bases between them. Written as DNA, the CDR3 is TGTGCCAGCAGTACCACAGACAGTAGAGCTTTCTTT. Its translation: CASSTTDSRAFF.

V is TRBV11-1 and J is TRBJ1-2, with D possibly matching TRBD1 (5 bases). The V end was cut by 5 bases, the J end by 0 bases, with 13 bases between. The CDR3 runs to 15 residues. Germline-derived CDR1 and CDR2 are SGHAT and FQDESV (reference sequence). CDR3 protein: CASSPREGPNYGYTF. DNA of the CDR3: TGTGCCAGCAGCCCCCGTGAGGGACCTAACTATGGCTACACCTTC.

The CDR3 DNA reads TGTGCCAGCAGTCTCAGAACTAGCGGGGGTGACAATGAGCAGTTCTTC. As protein: CASSLRTSGGDNEQFF. The rearrangement joins TRBV6-6 to TRBJ2-1, with 11 bases that match TRBD2. There are 16 residues in the CDR3. With 5 bases clipped from V and 5 bases from J, the junction kept 8 bases outside the gene matches. From germline, CDR1 is MNHNY and CDR2 SVGAGI (reference sequence).

V gene TRBV28 combines with J gene TRBJ1-6; weak D call: TRBD1 (6 bases). With 5 bases removed from V and 7 bases from J, the gap between germline ends came to 18 bases. Germline CDR1 MDHEN, CDR2 SYDVKM. This CDR3 has 16 residues. Here the CDR3 reads CASSGRDKGLNSPLHF. The CDR3 DNA sequence: TGTGCCAGCAGTGGGAGGGACAAAGGATTAAATTCACCCCTCCACTTT.

This chain links TRBV27 with TRBJ2-5; no clear D. The germline V gene encodes CDR1 MNHEY and CDR2 SMNVEV (reference sequence). The CDR3 is 13 amino acids. Trimming shortened V by 5 bases and J by 1 base, and 8 bases separated the two germline ends. CDR3 nucleotide sequence: TGTGCCAGCAGTCCGGCCTTCCAAGAGACCCAGTACTTC. Translated: CASSPAFQETQYF.

This clone was detected a few times. The genes are TRBV6-2 or TRBV6-3 and TRBJ2-1; 9 bases are a match to TRBD2. CDR1 MNHEY and CDR2 SVGEGT come from the germline V gene. CDR3 length equals 15 residues. V lost 2 bases to trimming and J lost 5 bases; unmatched junction nucleotides: 4. CDR3 protein: CASSYLAGGDNEQFF. The CDR3 DNA follows: TGTGCCAGCAGTTACCTGGCGGGGGGGGACAATGAGCAGTTCTTC.

This clone was recorded a few times. The chain links TRBV11-2 to TRBJ2-1, with D perhaps assigned TRBD1 or TRBD2 (5 bases each). The CDR3 totals 15 residues. CDR1 is SGHAT, CDR2 FQNNGV, per germline. V was shortened by 3 bases and J by 2 bases, with 11 bases between the two germline ends. The CDR3 protein is CASSFGTPPYNEQFF. CDR3 sequence (DNA): TGTGCCAGCAGCTTTGGGACCCCACCCTACAATGAGCAGTTCTTC.

CDR3 protein: CASGGAQEGTEAFF. The CDR3 DNA follows: TGTGCCAGCGGGGGGGCGCAGGAGGGCACTGAAGCTTTCTTT. V usage is TRBV6-6 and J usage is TRBJ1-1; D might be TRBD1 (6 bases). Germline CDR1 MNHNY, CDR2 SVGAGI (reference sequence). V lost 8 bases, J lost 4 bases, and 17 bases lay in between. There are 14 residues in the CDR3.

The gene calls are TRBV6-5 and TRBJ1-3, with D hard to call. Germline V gene lookup returns CDR1 MNHEY and CDR2 SVGAGI. Trimming removed 0 bases at V and 2 bases at J, with 11 bases between. The CDR3 extends over 16 amino acids. CDR3 sequence: CASSYSRGSTGNTIYF. The DNA for the CDR3 is TGTGCCAGCAGTTACTCAAGAGGGTCTACTGGAAACACCATATATTTT.

J is TRBJ2-5 and V is TRBV5-8; D might be TRBD2 (6 bases). Per germline, CDR1 SGHTS and CDR2 YDEGEE. The CDR3 has 15 amino acids. The ends were cut back, 4 bases at V and 2 bases at J, with 15 bases in the middle. CDR3 sequence (DNA): TGTGCCAGCAGCCAACTGAAGACTAGACAAGAGACCCAGTACTTC. Its protein is CASSQLKTRQETQYF.

This clone was seen a single time. V and J are TRBV5-4 and TRBJ1-2, with unresolved D. The V end lost 4 bases, the J end lost 6 bases, and 13 bases lay between the germline ends. Germline values: CDR1 SGHNT, CDR2 YYREEE (reference sequence). The CDR3 is 13 amino acids. This CDR3 reads CASSLQLEDGYTF. CDR3 coding DNA: TGTGCCAGCAGCCTGCAGTTGGAGGATGGCTACACCTTC.

This clone was observed a single time. The V and J genes are TRBV28 and TRBJ1-2, with TRBD1 matching 9 bases. The CDR3 totals 14 residues. V dropped 5 bases and J dropped 4; count of bases not matched to a gene: 5. Germline loops: CDR1 MDHEN, CDR2 SYDVKM. The CDR3 bases are TGTGCCAGCAGTATAGGACAGGGGTCCTATGGCTACACCTTC. Its protein product is CASSIGQGSYGYTF.

The chain combines TRBV7-3 with TRBJ2-1; TRBD2 aligns across 9 bases. V was clipped by 0 bases and J by 10 bases; unmatched bases: 7. The CDR3 contains 15 residues. Germline V gene lookup returns CDR1 SGHTA and CDR2 FQGTGA. CDR3 sequence: CASSLTRGGAAEQFF. CDR3 coding DNA: TGTGCCAGCAGCTTAACTCGCGGGGGGGCTGCGGAGCAGTTCTTC.

The chain links TRBV4-3 to TRBJ1-1; D remains ambiguous. Trimming left V 0 bases short and J 4 bases short, with 6 bases between. The CDR3 totals 13 residues. Germline loops: CDR1 LGHNA, CDR2 YSLEER. CDR3 loop: CASSQEPPTEAFF. The CDR3, as DNA: TGCGCCAGCAGCCAAGAACCCCCCACTGAAGCTTTCTTT.

This chain's CDR3 is CASYTGGNTGELFF. DNA of the CDR3: TGCGCCAGCTACACCGGGGGCAACACCGGGGAGCTGTTTTTT. The genes are TRBV5-1 and TRBJ2-2; perhaps D is TRBD1 or TRBD2 (6 bases each). Germline loops: CDR1 SGHRS, CDR2 YFSETQ. V gave up 7 bases and J gave up 2 bases, with 12 bases separating them. The CDR3 consists of 14 residues.

The chain has TRBV7-9 and TRBJ2-7; 10 nucleotides line up with TRBD2. The CDR3 sequence is 16 residues long. Germline loops: CDR1 SEHNR, CDR2 FQNEAQ (reference sequence). The V gene end was trimmed by 5 bases and the J gene end by 4 bases; junction bases not matched to a gene: 11. CDR3 region: CASSLNTGTSAYEQYF. For the CDR3, the DNA is TGTGCCAGCAGCCTCAATACCGGGACTAGCGCGTACGAGCAGTACTTC.

This clone was observed once. The chain recombines TRBV30 with TRBJ1-1; 8 bases fit TRBD1. This CDR3 has 14 amino acids. Per the germline V gene, CDR1 is GTSNPN and CDR2 is SVGIG (reference sequence). V lost 5 bases and J lost 1; bases outside the gene matches: 6. DNA for the CDR3: TGTGCCTGGGATAGACAGGGGACGAACACTGAAGCTTTCTTT. Translating gives CAWDRQGTNTEAFF. Drawing the rest from reference TRBV30 and TRBJ1-1, the complete variable domain is SQTIHQWPATLVQPVGSPLSLECTVEGTSNPNLYWYRQAAGRGLQLLFYSVGIGQISSEVPQNLSASRPQDRQFILSSKKLLLSDSGFYLCAWDRQGTNTEAFFGQGTRLTVV.

The chain employs TRBV28 and TRBJ1-1; D not certain. The CDR3 contains 15 residues. Trimming cost V 6 bases and J 2 bases, with 16 bases left between them. Germline CDR1 reads MDHEN; CDR2 reads SYDVKM. The CDR3 loop reads CASREMARSNTEAFF. The CDR3 nucleotides read TGTGCCAGCAGAGAAATGGCTAGGTCAAACACTGAAGCTTTCTTT.

This sequence joins TRBV20-1 and TRBJ1-4; tentative D call: TRBD1 (5 bases). Germline V CDR1 and CDR2: DFQATT, SNEGSKA (reference sequence). The V and J ends lost 3 bases and 8 bases respectively, with 16 bases between them. The CDR3 length is 14 residues. The CDR3 coding sequence is TGCAGTGCTAGTGGGGCGGGAGCGCGGGAAAAACTGTTTTTT. The encoded protein is CSASGAGAREKLFF.

This rearrangement joins TRBV5-4 to TRBJ2-7; 13 bases agree with TRBD2. This CDR3 has 17 residues. Trimming removed 4 bases from V and 1 base from J; junction bases left unmatched: 8. Per germline, CDR1 SGHNT and CDR2 YYREEE (reference sequence). CDR3 region: CASSVGTSGMGSYEQYF. In nucleotides, the CDR3 is TGTGCCAGCAGCGTTGGGACTAGCGGGATGGGGTCCTACGAGCAGTACTTC.

V is TRBV7-9 and J is TRBJ1-2, with D perhaps matching TRBD1 (6 bases). CDR3 length: 13 amino acids. V was trimmed by 5 bases and J by 6 bases, leaving 13 bases between them. CDR1 and CDR2 from the germline V gene are SEHNR and FQNEAQ (reference sequence). As DNA, the CDR3 is TGTGCCAGCAGCCATGACAGGCCCAATGGCTACACCTTC. This sequence encodes CASSHDRPNGYTF.